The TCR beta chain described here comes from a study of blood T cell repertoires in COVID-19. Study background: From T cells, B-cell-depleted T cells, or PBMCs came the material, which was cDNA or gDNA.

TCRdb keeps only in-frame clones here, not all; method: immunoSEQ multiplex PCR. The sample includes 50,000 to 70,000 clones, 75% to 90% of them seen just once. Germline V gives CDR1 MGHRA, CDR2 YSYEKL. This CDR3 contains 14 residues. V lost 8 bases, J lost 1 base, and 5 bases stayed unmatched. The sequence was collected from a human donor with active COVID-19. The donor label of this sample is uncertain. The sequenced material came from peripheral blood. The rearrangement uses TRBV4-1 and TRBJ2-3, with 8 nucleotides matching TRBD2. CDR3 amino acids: CASRGGGGTDTQYF. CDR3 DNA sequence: TGCGCCAGCCGGGGGGGCGGGGGCACAGATACGCAGTATTTT.